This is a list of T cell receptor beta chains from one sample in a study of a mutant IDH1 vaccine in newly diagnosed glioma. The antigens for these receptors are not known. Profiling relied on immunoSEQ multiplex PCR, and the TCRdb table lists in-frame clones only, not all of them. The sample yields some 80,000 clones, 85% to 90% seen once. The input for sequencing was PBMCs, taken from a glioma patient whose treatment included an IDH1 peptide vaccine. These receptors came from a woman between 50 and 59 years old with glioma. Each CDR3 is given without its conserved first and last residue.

CDR3 protein: ASSSDPRTQY
V gene: TRBV7-2

CDR3 protein: ASSQAQGTNEKLF
V gene: TRBV4-2

CDR3 protein: ASSLEGQSTYEQY
V gene: TRBV5-1

CDR3 protein: ASSEAGAGGPYNEQF
V gene: TRBV2

CDR3 protein: AWSWVEGLNEKLF
V gene: TRBV30

CDR3 protein: ASSEYRGIVGYT
V gene: TRBV6-1

CDR3 protein: ASSEQAALNEKLF
V gene: TRBV6-1

CDR3 protein: ASRPDTVGNTIY
V gene: TRBV5-1

CDR3 protein: ASSLSSIGQEF
V gene: TRBV7-9

CDR3 protein: ASARGGLYNEQF
V gene: TRBV27

CDR3 protein: ASSPDFSYNEQF
V gene: TRBV11-3

CDR3 protein: ASSPGGLAGVEQY
V gene: TRBV5-4

CDR3 protein: ASSQERLGYGYT
V gene: TRBV4-1

CDR3 protein: SCGGRAVNTEAF
V gene: TRBV29-1

CDR3 protein: ASSLVSSGRDEQF
V gene: TRBV5-4